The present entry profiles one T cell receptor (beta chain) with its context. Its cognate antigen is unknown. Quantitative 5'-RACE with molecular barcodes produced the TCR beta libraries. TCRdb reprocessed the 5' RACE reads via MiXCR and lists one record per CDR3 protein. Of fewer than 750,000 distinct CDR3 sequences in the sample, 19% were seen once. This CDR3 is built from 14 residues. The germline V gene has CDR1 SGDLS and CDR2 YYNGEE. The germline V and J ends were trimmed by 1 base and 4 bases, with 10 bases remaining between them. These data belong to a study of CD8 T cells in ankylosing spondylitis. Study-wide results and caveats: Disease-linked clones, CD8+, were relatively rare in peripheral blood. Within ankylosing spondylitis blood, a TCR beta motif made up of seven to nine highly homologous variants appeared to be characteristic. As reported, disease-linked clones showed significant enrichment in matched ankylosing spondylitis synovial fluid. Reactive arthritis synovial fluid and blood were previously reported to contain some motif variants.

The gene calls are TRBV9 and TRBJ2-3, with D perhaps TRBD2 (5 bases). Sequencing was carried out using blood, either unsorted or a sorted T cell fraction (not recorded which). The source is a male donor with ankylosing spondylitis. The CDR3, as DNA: TGTGCCAGCAGCGTAAAACTAGTATCAGATACGCAGTATTTT. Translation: CASSVKLVSDTQYF.